A selection of T cell receptor beta chains follows, all from one sample in a study of blood T cell repertoires in COVID-19. Some clones are missing from TCRdb's copy, which holds only in-frame ones; the method was immunoSEQ multiplex PCR. Of tens of thousands of clones listed, about 88% are singletons. The sequenced sample was peripheral blood. All receptors derive from a human donor in a cohort sampled during active COVID-19. CDR3s include the opening cysteine and the closing phenylalanine or tryptophan. A D gene is named only where the DNA matches it firmly. Clone size is given for some rows only: seen once, a few or many times, or a class if the clone is expanded.

clone_size j_call v_call d_call cdr3_length cdr3_nt cdr3_aa
. TRBJ2-3 TRBV11-3 . 14 TGTGCCAGCAGCTTGACTCAACTCACAGATACGCAGTATTTT CASSLTQLTDTQYF
. TRBJ2-5 TRBV11-2 . 14 TGTGCCAGCAGCTTAGGATCGACACAAGAGACCCAGTACTTC CASSLGSTQETQYF
medium-sized TRBJ1-5 TRBV2 . 15 TGTGCCAGCAAAGAGGGAAGTGGGGGCAATCAGCCCCAGCATTTT CASKEGSGGNQPQHF
once TRBJ1-2 TRBV19 . 14 TGTGCCAGTAGTAATCGCAGGGATCTGCTCGGCTACACCTTC CASSNRRDLLGYTF
. TRBJ2-1 TRBV12-5 . 14 TGTGCTAGTGGTTTGGTACCCGGGGTAAATGAGCAGTTCTTC CASGLVPGVNEQFF
. TRBJ1-6 TRBV5-5 . 17 TGTGCCAGCAGCTTGGAAATTGCGGGGGCCCTTAATTCACCCCTCCACTTT CASSLEIAGALNSPLHF
. TRBJ2-5 TRBV6-5 . 13 TGTGCCAGCAGGACTGGTAGTGGAGAGACCCAGTACTTC CASRTGSGETQYF
. TRBJ2-3 TRBV24-1 . 16 TGTGCCACCAGTGACCCCGGGCAGGGCAGCGCAGATACGCAGTATTTT CATSDPGQGSADTQYF
. TRBJ1-2 TRBV18 . 14 TGTGCCAGCTCACGGGACACCGCTAACTATGGCTACACCTTC CASSRDTANYGYTF
. TRBJ2-3 TRBV27 TRBD2 17 TGTGCCAGCAGTCAAACTCCCCCCGTCGGGGGGGCAGATACGCAGTATTTT CASSQTPPVGGADTQYF
. TRBJ2-7 TRBV27 TRBD2 15 TGTGCCAGCAGTCAACCGGGACTAGCGGGGTACGAGCAGTACTTC CASSQPGLAGYEQYF
. TRBJ2-5 TRBV9 . 15 TGTGCCAGCAGCGTAGGTTCTAATGCCCAAGAGACCCAGTACTTC CASSVGSNAQETQYF
once TRBJ2-1 TRBV18 . 15 TGTGCCAGCTCACCTATGAGGAGTAATTACAATGAGCAGTTCTTC CASSPMRSNYNEQFF
. TRBJ2-1 TRBV11-3 . 14 TGTGCCAGTTCGCGAAGTAGCACCTACAATGAGCAGTTCTTC CASSRSSTYNEQFF
. TRBJ2-3 TRBV9 . 12 TGTGCCAGCAGCGTAGGGGAGGATACGCAGTATTTT CASSVGEDTQYF
. TRBJ2-1 TRBV2 . 15 TGTGCCAGCAGTCCGAAAGGGCAGGGCAGGGCTGAGCAGTTCTTC CASSPKGQGRAEQFF
. TRBJ2-7 TRBV5-1 TRBD2 16 TGCGCCAGCAGATCTAGCGGGGGCCATAGAACTAGCGAGCAGTACTTC CASRSSGGHRTSEQYF